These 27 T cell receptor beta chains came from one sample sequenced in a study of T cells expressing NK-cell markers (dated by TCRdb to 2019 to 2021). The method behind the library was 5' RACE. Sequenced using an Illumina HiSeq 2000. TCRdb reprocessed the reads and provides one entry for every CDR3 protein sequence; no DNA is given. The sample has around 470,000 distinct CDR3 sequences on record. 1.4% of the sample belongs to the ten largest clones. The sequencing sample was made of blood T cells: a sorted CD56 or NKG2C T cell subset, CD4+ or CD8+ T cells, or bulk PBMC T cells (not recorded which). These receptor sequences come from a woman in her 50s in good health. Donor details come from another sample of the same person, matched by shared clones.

The CDR3: CASSLQGRIETQYF. The chain has TRBV27 and TRBJ2-5; TCRdb's D call, TRBD1, is unchecked because there is no DNA. The germline CDR1 and CDR2 sequences are MNHEY and SMNVEV (reference sequence). The CDR3 is 14 residues long.

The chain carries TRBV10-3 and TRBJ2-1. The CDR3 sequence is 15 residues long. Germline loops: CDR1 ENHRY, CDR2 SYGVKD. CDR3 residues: CAITSYRDSYNEQFF.

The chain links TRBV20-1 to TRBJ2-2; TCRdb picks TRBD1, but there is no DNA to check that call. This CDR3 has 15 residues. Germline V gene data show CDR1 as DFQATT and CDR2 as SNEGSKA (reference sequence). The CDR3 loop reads CSARDSSGRTGELFF.

The CDR3 spells CASKGRTGELFF. The chain combines TRBV12-3 or TRBV12-4 with TRBJ2-2; TCRdb designates TRBD1, a call that cannot be tested without DNA. This CDR3 is 12 amino acids long.

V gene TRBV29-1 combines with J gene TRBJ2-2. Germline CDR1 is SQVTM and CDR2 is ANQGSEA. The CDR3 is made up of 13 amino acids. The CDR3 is CSVGFTYPGELFF.

The chain's CDR3 is CAGSSAGSFVETQYF. This rearrangement joins TRBV5-5 to TRBJ2-5; TCRdb reports TRBD2, a call that lacks DNA to check it against. Germline CDR1 and CDR2: SGHKS and YYEKEE (reference sequence). The CDR3 is 15 residues long.

This CDR3 reads CASSYSTGSTNTEAFF. J is TRBJ1-1 and V is TRBV6-5. The germline V gene encodes CDR1 MNHEY and CDR2 SVGAGI. CDR3 length: 16 residues.

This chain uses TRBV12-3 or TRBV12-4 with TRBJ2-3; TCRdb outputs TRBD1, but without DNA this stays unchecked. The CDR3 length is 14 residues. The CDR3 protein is CASSSQGTGTGPYF.

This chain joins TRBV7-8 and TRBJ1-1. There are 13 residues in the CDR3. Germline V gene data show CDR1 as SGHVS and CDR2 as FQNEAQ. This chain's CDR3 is CASSLRARNEAFF.

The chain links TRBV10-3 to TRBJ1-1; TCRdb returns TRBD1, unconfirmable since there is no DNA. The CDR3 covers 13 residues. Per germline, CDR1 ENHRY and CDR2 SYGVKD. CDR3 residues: CAISGVRETEAFF.

CDR3: CASSLGTTATGELFF. The chain has TRBV3-1 and TRBJ2-2; TCRdb's D call of TRBD2 is untestable without DNA. The germline CDR1 and CDR2 sequences are LGHDT and YNNKEL (reference sequence). CDR3 length: 15 residues.

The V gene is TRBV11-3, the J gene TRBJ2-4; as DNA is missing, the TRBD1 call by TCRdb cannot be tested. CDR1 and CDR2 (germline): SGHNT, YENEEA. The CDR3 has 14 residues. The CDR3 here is CASSRTVAKNIQYF.

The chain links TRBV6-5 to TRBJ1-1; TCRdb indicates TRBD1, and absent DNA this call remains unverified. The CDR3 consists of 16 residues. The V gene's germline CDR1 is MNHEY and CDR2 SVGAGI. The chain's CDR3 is CASSLDYRGRNTEAFF.

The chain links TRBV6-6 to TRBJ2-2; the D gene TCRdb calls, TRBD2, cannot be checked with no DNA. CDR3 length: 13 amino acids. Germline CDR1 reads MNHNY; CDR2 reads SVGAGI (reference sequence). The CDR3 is CASRPAGDGELFF.

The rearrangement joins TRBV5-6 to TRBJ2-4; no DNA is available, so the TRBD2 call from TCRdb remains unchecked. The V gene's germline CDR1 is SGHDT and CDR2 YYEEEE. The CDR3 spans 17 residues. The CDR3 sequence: CASSSYREGVEVDIQYF.

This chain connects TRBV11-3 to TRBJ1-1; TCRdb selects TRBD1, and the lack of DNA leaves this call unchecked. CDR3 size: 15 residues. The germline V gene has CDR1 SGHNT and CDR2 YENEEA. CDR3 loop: CASSLQTGINTEAFF.

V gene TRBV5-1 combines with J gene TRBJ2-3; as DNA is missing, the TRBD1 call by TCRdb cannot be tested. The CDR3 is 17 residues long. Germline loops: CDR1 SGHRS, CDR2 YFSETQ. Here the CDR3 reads CASSMAGTPFGTDTQYF.

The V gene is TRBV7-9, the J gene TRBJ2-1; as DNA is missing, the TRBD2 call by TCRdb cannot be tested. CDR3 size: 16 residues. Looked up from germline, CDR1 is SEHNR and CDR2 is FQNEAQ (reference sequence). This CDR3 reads CASSPRGLAGGNEQFF.

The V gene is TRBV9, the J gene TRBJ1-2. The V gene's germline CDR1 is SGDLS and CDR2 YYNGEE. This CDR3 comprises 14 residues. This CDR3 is CASSVASDGYGYTF. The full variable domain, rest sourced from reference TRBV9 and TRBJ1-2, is DSGVTQTPKHLITATGQRVTLRCSPRSGDLSVYWYQQSLDQGLQFLIQYYNGEERAKGNILERFSAQQFPDLHSELNLSSLELGDSALYFCASSVASDGYGYTFGSGTRLTVV.

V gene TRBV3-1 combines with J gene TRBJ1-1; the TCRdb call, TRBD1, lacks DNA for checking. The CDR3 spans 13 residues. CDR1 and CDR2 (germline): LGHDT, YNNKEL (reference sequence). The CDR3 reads CASSQAFARGAFF.

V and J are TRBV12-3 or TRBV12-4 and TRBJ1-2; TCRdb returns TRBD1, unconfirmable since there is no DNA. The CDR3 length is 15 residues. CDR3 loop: CASSLAAGQTYGYTF.

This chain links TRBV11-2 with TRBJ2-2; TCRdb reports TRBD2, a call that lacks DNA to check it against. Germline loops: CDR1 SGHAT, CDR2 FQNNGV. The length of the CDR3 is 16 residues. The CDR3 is CASSPQGLGGPGELFF.

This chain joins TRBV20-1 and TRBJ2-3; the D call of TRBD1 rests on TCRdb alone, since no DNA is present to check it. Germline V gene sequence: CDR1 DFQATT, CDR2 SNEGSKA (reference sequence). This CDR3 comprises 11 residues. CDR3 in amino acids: CSARAGGTQYF.

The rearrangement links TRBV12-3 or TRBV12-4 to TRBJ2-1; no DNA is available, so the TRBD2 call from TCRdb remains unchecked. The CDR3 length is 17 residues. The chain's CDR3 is CASSLENWPYSYNEQFF.

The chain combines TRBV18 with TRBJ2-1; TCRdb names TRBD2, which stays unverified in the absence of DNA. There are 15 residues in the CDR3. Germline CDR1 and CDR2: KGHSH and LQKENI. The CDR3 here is CASSPRGGSANEQFF.

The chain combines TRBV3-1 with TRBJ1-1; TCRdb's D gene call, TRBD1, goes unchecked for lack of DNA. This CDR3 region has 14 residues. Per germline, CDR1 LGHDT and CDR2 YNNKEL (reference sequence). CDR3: CASSPRGLLTEAFF.

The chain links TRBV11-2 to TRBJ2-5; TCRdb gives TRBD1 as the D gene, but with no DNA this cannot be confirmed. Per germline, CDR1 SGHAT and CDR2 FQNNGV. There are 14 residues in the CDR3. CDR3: CASSLTPQPETQYF.